This T cell receptor (beta chain) was captured in a study of shared T cell receptors in the human thymus. The germline CDR1 and CDR2 sequences are SGDLS and YYNGEE. CDR3 length equals 16 residues. Trimming took 3 bases from V and 0 from J; bases not matched to a gene: 3. Repertoires were generated with immunoSEQ multiplex PCR, while TCRdb's copy carries only in-frame clones and drops some. The sample has hundreds of thousands of clones, more than 75% seen once; the top ten hold 0.0095% to 0.011%. These data also featured in a second study, about human thymus T cells.

Sequenced: thymocytes. The sequence came from a boy under three years old with a congenital heart defect. The V gene is TRBV9, the J gene TRBJ2-5; 12 positions agree with TRBD1. CDR3 amino acids: CASSEGTGGHQETQYF. The CDR3 coding sequence is TGTGCCAGCAGCGAGGGGACAGGGGGCCACCAAGAGACCCAGTACTTC. Full variable domain (missing parts from reference TRBV9 and TRBJ2-5): DSGVTQTPKHLITATGQRVTLRCSPRSGDLSVYWYQQSLDQGLQFLIQYYNGEERAKGNILERFSAQQFPDLHSELNLSSLELGDSALYFCASSEGTGGHQETQYFGPGTRLLVL.